The present T cell receptor beta chain was sequenced within a study of T-cell memory formation after mild COVID-19. At the level of the study: Clusters of TCRs were largely donor specific.

A 5'RACE reaction primed in the constant segment made cDNA libraries of TCR alpha and TCR beta, and these carried sample barcodes and UMIs. TCRdb processed the 5' RACE reads anew with MiXCR; each CDR3 protein has one entry. In the table there are fewer than 700,000 distinct CDR3 sequences, over 15% of which are singletons. This CDR3 has 13 residues. The ends were cut back, 6 bases at V and 4 bases at J, with 15 bases in the middle. CDR1 SQVTM and CDR2 ANQGSEA come from the germline V gene. This receptor was taken from an adult woman who had mild COVID-19 (a few samples of this study predate the infection). Cell type and time point are not known. The V and J genes are TRBV29-1 and TRBJ1-2; D is ambiguous. Sequencing was done on a sample of PBMCs or a T cell subset sorted from them (not recorded which). In nucleotides, the CDR3 is TGCAGCGTCCACCTTCCGGGCGGCTATGGCTACACCTTC. Encoded protein: CSVHLPGGYGYTF.